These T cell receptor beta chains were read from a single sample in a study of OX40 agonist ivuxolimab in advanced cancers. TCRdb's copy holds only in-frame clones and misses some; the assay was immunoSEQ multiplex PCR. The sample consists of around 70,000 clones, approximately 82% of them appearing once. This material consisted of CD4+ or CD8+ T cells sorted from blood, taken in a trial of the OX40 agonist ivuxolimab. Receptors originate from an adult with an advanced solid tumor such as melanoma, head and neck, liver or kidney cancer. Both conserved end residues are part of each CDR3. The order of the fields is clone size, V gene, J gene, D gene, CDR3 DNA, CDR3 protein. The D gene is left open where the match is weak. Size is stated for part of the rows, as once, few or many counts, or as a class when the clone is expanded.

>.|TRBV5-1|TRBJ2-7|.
TGCGCCAGCAGCTTGGTCGGGGTACTCTACGAGCAGTACTTC
CASSLVGVLYEQYF
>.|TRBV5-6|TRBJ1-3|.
TGTGCCAGCAGCTTGGACGGCAGGGCAACTGGAAACACCATATATTTT
CASSLDGRATGNTIYF
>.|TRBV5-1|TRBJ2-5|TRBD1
TGCGCCAGCAGCTTCCAGCCGGGACAGGGAGAGACCCAGTACTTC
CASSFQPGQGETQYF
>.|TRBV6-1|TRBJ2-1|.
TGTGCCAGCAGTGAATGGCTGGGACCTGAGGGTGAGCAGTTCTTC
CASSEWLGPEGEQFF
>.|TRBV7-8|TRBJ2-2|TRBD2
TGTGCCAGCAGACAATTACTAGCGGGAGGGCAAACCGGGGAGCTGTTTTTT
CASRQLLAGGQTGELFF
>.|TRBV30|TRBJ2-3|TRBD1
TGTGCCTGGAGGACAGGGGGCACAGATACGCAGTATTTT
CAWRTGGTDTQYF
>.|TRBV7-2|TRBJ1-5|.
TGTGCCAGCAGCTTAGTTTGGGGCGGGAATCAGCCCCAGCATTTT
CASSLVWGGNQPQHF
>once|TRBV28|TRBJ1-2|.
TGTGCCAGCAGTTTATCCGGAGAGAGGATCTATGGCTACACCTTC
CASSLSGERIYGYTF
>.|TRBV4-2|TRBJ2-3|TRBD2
TGTGCCAGCAGCCAAGTTCTAGCGGACCATAGCACAGATACGCAGTATTTT
CASSQVLADHSTDTQYF
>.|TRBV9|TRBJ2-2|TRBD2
TGTGCCAGCAGCGTAGGACTAGCGGGTATGGGGGCCGGGGAGCTGTTTTTT
CASSVGLAGMGAGELFF
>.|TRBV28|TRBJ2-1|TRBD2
TGTGCCAGCACCCTCTCGGGGGGGCGAGAGTTTTTTCAAAACAATGAGCAGTTCTTC
CASTLSGGREFFQNNEQFF
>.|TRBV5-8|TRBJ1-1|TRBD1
TGTGCCAGCAGCCCTCGACAGGGAAACACTGAAGCTTTCTTT
CASSPRQGNTEAFF
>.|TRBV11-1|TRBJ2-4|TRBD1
TGTGCCAGCAGCCACCGGGACAGGGGGCTAGCCAAAAACATTCAGTACTTC
CASSHRDRGLAKNIQYF
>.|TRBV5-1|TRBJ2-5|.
TGCGCCAGCAGCTTAGGACGAGGGGAGACCCAGTACTTC
CASSLGRGETQYF
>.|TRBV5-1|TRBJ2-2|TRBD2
TGCGCCAGCAGCTCCCAACTAGCGGGGGGGCCGGGGACCGGGGAGCTGTTTTTT
CASSSQLAGGPGTGELFF
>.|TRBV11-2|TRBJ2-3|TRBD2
TGTGCCAGCAGCGAACGGACTAGCGGGAGGGCAGATACGCAGTATTTT
CASSERTSGRADTQYF
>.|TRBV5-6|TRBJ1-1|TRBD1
TGTGCCAGCAGCTGGAGTGTGGACAGGGGTACTGAAGCTTTCTTT
CASSWSVDRGTEAFF